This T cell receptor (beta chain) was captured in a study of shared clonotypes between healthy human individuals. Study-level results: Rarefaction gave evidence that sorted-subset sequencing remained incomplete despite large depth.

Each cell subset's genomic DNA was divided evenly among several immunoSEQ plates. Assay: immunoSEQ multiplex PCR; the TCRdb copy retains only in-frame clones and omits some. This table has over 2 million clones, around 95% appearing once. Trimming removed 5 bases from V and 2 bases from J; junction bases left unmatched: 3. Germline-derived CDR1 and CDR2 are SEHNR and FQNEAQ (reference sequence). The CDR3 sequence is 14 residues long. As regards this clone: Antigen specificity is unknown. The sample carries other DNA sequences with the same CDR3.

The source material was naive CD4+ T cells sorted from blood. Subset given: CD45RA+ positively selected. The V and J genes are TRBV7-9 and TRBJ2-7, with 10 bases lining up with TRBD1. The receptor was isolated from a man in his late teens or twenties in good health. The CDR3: CASSTGQGTYEQYF. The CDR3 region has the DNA TGTGCCAGCAGCACGGGACAGGGGACCTACGAGCAGTACTTC.